One sample yielded the 29 T cell receptor beta chains listed below, sequenced in a study of early T cells in non-severe SARS-CoV-2 infection. TCRdb analysed the 5' RACE reads with MiXCR anew, one entry per CDR3 protein. The data hold some 50,000 distinct CDR3 sequences, with around 5.6% observed a single time. Sequencing was carried out using whole blood. These receptors were obtained from an adult who was a healthcare worker with PCR-confirmed SARS-CoV-2 infection or an uninfected control (not recorded which).

This clonotype was counted ten times or more. The CDR3 loop reads CASSRRKGVVGETQYF. CDR3 nucleotide sequence: TGTGCCAGCAGCCGACGCAAGGGGGTAGTGGGAGAGACCCAGTACTTC. The chain links TRBV3-1 to TRBJ2-5, with a tentative D call TRBD1 (6 bases). Germline V lookup: CDR1 LGHDT, CDR2 YNNKEL (reference sequence). This CDR3 is built from 16 residues. Trimming shortened V by 4 bases and J by 4 bases, and 19 bases separated the two germline ends.

Only a few counts were recorded for this clonotype. This chain uses TRBV7-9 with TRBJ2-7; 7 bases fit TRBD1. Germline-derived CDR1 and CDR2 are SEHNR and FQNEAQ (reference sequence). This CDR3 region has 13 residues. V shed 2 bases and J 4 bases; nucleotides not matched to a gene: 2. The CDR3 here is CASSLSGGYEQYF. In DNA form, the CDR3 reads TGTGCCAGCAGCTTATCAGGGGGTTACGAGCAGTACTTC. Together with reference TRBV7-9 and TRBJ2-7, the CDR3 gives the full variable domain: DTGVSQNPRHKITKRGQNVTFRCDPISEHNRLYWYRQTLGQGPEFLTYFQNEAQLEKSRLLSDRFSAERPKGSFSTLEIQRTEQGDSAMYLCASSLSGGYEQYFGPGTRLTVT.

This clonotype showed up just a few times. This chain links TRBV10-3 with TRBJ1-1; 7 bases agree with TRBD1. Losses at the gene ends were 6 bases for V and 3 bases for J; bases not matched to a gene: 4. This CDR3 region has 13 residues. The germline V gene encodes CDR1 ENHRY and CDR2 SYGVKD. CDR3: CAIRGTADTEAFF. CDR3 DNA sequence: TGTGCCATCAGAGGGACAGCAGACACTGAAGCTTTCTTT.

This clonotype occurred many times. CDR3 protein: CSVEDTTAGKETQYF. CDR3 DNA: TGCAGCGTTGAAGATACCACCGCAGGAAAGGAGACCCAGTACTTC. The chain recombines TRBV29-1 with TRBJ2-5; no reliable D call. Germline lookup yields CDR1 SQVTM and CDR2 ANQGSEA. CDR3 length equals 15 residues. Trimming took 0 bases from V and 5 from J, leaving 16 bases between them.

CDR3 amino acids: CASSPPEASYQETQYF. CDR3 bases: TGCGCCAGCAGCCCGCCGGAGGCCTCGTACCAAGAGACCCAGTACTTC. The chain links TRBV5-1 to TRBJ2-5; a possible D gene is TRBD2 (5 bases). CDR3 length: 16 amino acids. Germline loops: CDR1 SGHRS, CDR2 YFSETQ. Trimming removed 4 bases from V and 0 bases from J, with 16 bases in between.

The chain uses TRBV5-1 and TRBJ2-7, with D perhaps TRBD1 or TRBD2 (5 bases each). The CDR3 sequence is 13 residues long. V was shortened by 0 bases and J by 6 bases, with 10 bases between the two germline ends. Per germline, CDR1 SGHRS and CDR2 YFSETQ. The CDR3 is CASSLAVGGEQYF. Written as DNA, the CDR3 is TGCGCCAGCAGCTTGGCTGTTGGGGGCGAGCAGTACTTC.

This clonotype was counted ten times or more. The rearrangement joins TRBV29-1 to TRBJ1-2; 7 positions agree with TRBD1. Germline CDR1 and CDR2: SQVTM and ANQGSEA. J was trimmed by 6 bases and V by 3 bases; bases with no gene match: 4. CDR3 length equals 12 residues. Here the CDR3 DNA reads TGCAGCGTTGATGAGGGGACAGATGGCTACACCTTC. Encoded protein: CSVDEGTDGYTF.

The sample holds many counts of this clonotype. The rearrangement joins TRBV29-1 to TRBJ2-1, with TRBD1 identical over 9 bases. Germline loops: CDR1 SQVTM, CDR2 ANQGSEA. The CDR3 sequence is 13 residues long. The junction had 13 bases not matched to a gene; V was cut back by 7 bases and J by 12 bases. CDR3: CSAPGTGRFGQFF. CDR3 coding DNA: TGCAGCGCCCCCGGGACAGGGAGGTTTGGGCAGTTCTTC.

This sequence joins TRBV18 and TRBJ1-5; D is ambiguous. Germline loops: CDR1 KGHSH, CDR2 LQKENI. The CDR3 contains 14 residues. V was cut by 6 bases and J by 3 bases, with 12 bases left in between. The CDR3 is CASSLERYNQPQHF. CDR3 nucleotides: TGTGCCAGCTCCCTAGAAAGGTACAATCAGCCCCAGCATTTT. Full variable domain (remainder filled in from reference TRBV18 and TRBJ1-5): NAGVMQNPRHLVRRRGQEARLRCSPMKGHSHVYWYRQLPEEGLKFMVYLQKENIIDESGMPKERFSAEFPKEGPSILRIQQVVRGDSAAYFCASSLERYNQPQHFGDGTRLSIL.

The genes are TRBV19 and TRBJ2-5; 8 nucleotides match TRBD2. This CDR3 region has 15 residues. V was pared by 3 bases and J by 2 bases, with 5 bases of the junction left unmatched. Germline V lookup: CDR1 LNHDA, CDR2 SQIVND (reference sequence). The CDR3 DNA reads as TGTGCCAGTAGTATGGAGGGGACTAGACAAGAGACCCAGTACTTC. This gives the protein CASSMEGTRQETQYF.

The rearrangement uses TRBV11-2 and TRBJ2-1; 8 bases fit TRBD2. Unmatched junction bases numbered 21, after V lost 5 bases and J lost 6 bases. This CDR3 contains 19 residues. CDR1 and CDR2 from the germline V gene are SGHAT and FQNNGV. CDR3 residues: CASSHWLYAGGYGLNEQFF. In DNA form, the CDR3 reads TGTGCCAGCAGCCACTGGTTATATGCGGGAGGCTACGGACTCAATGAGCAGTTCTTC.

This clonotype was picked up a small number of times. The J gene is TRBJ2-4, the V gene TRBV21-1; the listed D gene, TRBD1, was not tested against the DNA. TRBV21-1 is listed as a pseudogene. This CDR3 is built from 17 residues. The CDR3 nucleotides read TGTGCCAGCAGCGGAGGGGACAGGGACTTAGCCAAAAACATTCAGTACTTC. Residues: CASSGGDRDLAKNIQYF.

This chain uses TRBV20-1 with TRBJ1-2, with 7 bases fitting TRBD1. This CDR3 contains 13 residues. Per germline, CDR1 DFQATT and CDR2 SNEGSKA (reference sequence). The trim removed 4 bases at V and 2 bases at J, leaving 4 bases unmatched. DNA of the CDR3: TGCAGTGCTAACAGGGGTGGGAACTATGGCTACACCTTC. Its protein is CSANRGGNYGYTF.

This clonotype was seen ten or more times. V usage is TRBV19 and J usage is TRBJ1-5, with TRBD1 as a possible D gene (5 bases). CDR1 is LNHDA and CDR2 is SQIVND in the germline V gene (reference sequence). V lost 11 bases to trimming and J lost 1 base, with 12 bases between them. CDR3 size: 13 residues. The DNA of the CDR3 is TGTGCCGCAGGGAGGGAGAGCAATCAGCCCCAGCATTTT. It specifies CAAGRESNQPQHF.

This clonotype appeared many times. This chain links TRBV2 with TRBJ2-2; TRBD2 aligns across 12 bases. CDR1 is SNHLY and CDR2 is FYNNEI in the germline V gene. The length of the CDR3 is 15 residues. Germline trimming cut 4 bases from V and 5 bases from J; bases unmatched to any gene: 2. DNA of the CDR3: TGTGCCAGCAGTGGGACTAGCGGGAAAACCGGGGAGCTGTTTTTT. Encoded protein: CASSGTSGKTGELFF.

Points on this clonotype: One junction end does not reproduce the germline sequence, and a read error may be involved. J is TRBJ1-2 and V is TRBV2, with no clear D. Germline V gene lookup returns CDR1 SNHLY and CDR2 FYNNEI. The CDR3 consists of 11 residues. CDR3: CVSRINYGYTF. CDR3 DNA sequence: TGTGTCAGCAGGATTAACTATGGCTACACCTTC.

The V gene is TRBV29-1, the J gene TRBJ1-1; D may be TRBD1 (5 bases). Germline values: CDR1 SQVTM, CDR2 ANQGSEA. V was cut by 7 bases and J by 1 base, with 13 bases left in between. This CDR3 comprises 13 residues. Here the CDR3 DNA reads TGCAGCGGCGACGGGACGGAGAACACTGAAGCTTTCTTT. This translates into CSGDGTENTEAFF.

This clonotype was detected many times. The J gene is TRBJ2-3, the V gene TRBV5-1; 8 bases agree with TRBD2. Germline V gene sequence: CDR1 SGHRS, CDR2 YFSETQ. Trimming cost V 2 bases and J 4 bases; bases outside gene matches: 6. This CDR3 region has 15 residues. The chain's CDR3 is CASSLAGVGPDTQYF. The DNA of the CDR3 is TGCGCCAGCAGCTTAGCGGGAGTTGGCCCAGATACGCAGTATTTT.

A note on this clonotype: A read error may account for a junction end that differs from germline. The chain joins TRBV4-2 to TRBJ2-3; the D is unclear. Germline V gene sequence: CDR1 LGHNA, CDR2 YNFKEQ. CDR3 length: 13 residues. The chain's CDR3 is CASSQDRQDMQYF. DNA of the CDR3: TGTGCCAGCAGCCAAGATAGACAAGATATGCAGTATTTT.

The table lists this clonotype with many counts. V is TRBV20-1 and J is TRBJ2-1, with D unclear. V was cut by 5 bases and J by 6 bases, with 8 bases left in between. Germline V lookup: CDR1 DFQATT, CDR2 SNEGSKA (reference sequence). The CDR3 covers 11 residues. The CDR3 sequence: CSAYASNEQFF. CDR3 DNA sequence: TGCAGTGCTTATGCGTCCAATGAGCAGTTCTTC.

This chain links TRBV7-6 with TRBJ2-5; D unclear. The V gene's germline CDR1 is SGHVS and CDR2 FNYEAQ. CDR3 length: 14 amino acids. The ends were cut back, 5 bases at V and 9 bases at J, with 19 bases in the middle. The CDR3 spells CASSPRADPRAQYF. The CDR3 DNA sequence: TGTGCCAGCAGCCCCCGGGCCGATCCCCGGGCCCAGTACTTC.

Many counts were recorded for this clonotype. The CDR3 here is CASSFSETQYF. In DNA form, the CDR3 reads TGTGCCAGCAGCTTCAGCGAGACCCAGTACTTC. The V call is TRBV7-8, the J call TRBJ2-5; D gene uncertain. CDR3 length equals 11 residues. The V end lost 3 bases, the J end lost 5 bases, and 4 bases lay between the germline ends. Germline-derived CDR1 and CDR2 are SGHVS and FQNEAQ.

This rearrangement joins TRBV2 to TRBJ2-1; TRBD2 might be the D (5 bases). V lost 10 bases and J lost 2, with 15 bases in between. Germline V gives CDR1 SNHLY, CDR2 FYNNEI. The CDR3 sequence is 14 residues long. This CDR3 reads CATPGGSAYNEQFF. The CDR3 DNA follows: TGTGCCACACCAGGAGGTAGCGCCTACAATGAGCAGTTCTTC. Filled out from reference TRBV2 and TRBJ2-1, the complete variable domain reads EPEVTQTPSHQVTQMGQEVILRCVPISNHLYFYWYRQILGQKVEFLVSFYNNEISEKSEIFDDQFSVERPDGSNFTLKIRSTKLEDSAMYFCATPGGSAYNEQFFGPGTRLTVL.

This clonotype occurred a few times. V and J are TRBV18 and TRBJ1-1; maybe TRBD1 (5 bases). CDR1 is KGHSH, CDR2 LQKENI, per germline. The CDR3 contains 14 residues. With 1 base removed from V and 5 bases from J, the gap between germline ends came to 11 bases. CDR3 in amino acids: CASSPRTGETEAFF. In DNA form, the CDR3 reads TGTGCCAGCTCACCACGAACGGGGGAGACTGAAGCTTTCTTT.

Points on this clonotype: A much larger clone lies a single base off, so this may be a read error. The V and J genes are TRBV5-1 and TRBJ1-2; D remains unclear. The CDR3 is 14 residues long. Germline V gene data show CDR1 as SGHRS and CDR2 as YFSETQ. The CDR3: CASTPNGGDYGYIF. In nucleotides, the CDR3 is TGCGCCAGCACCCCGAATGGCGGAGACTATGGCTACATCTTC.

This sequence joins TRBV20-1 and TRBJ2-3, with 8 nucleotides matching TRBD2. This CDR3 spans 16 amino acids. Germline CDR1 and CDR2: DFQATT and SNEGSKA (reference sequence). V shed 0 bases and J 4 bases; nucleotides not matched to a gene: 9. CDR3 region: CSARDSRGGPPDTQYF. Written as DNA, the CDR3 is TGCAGTGCTAGAGATAGCCGGGGGGGCCCCCCAGATACGCAGTATTTT.

This clonotype was detected a few times. The CDR3 loop is CASGLDRVGNTEAFF. CDR3 bases: TGTGCTAGTGGTTTGGACAGGGTAGGGAACACTGAAGCTTTCTTT. The rearrangement joins TRBV12-5 to TRBJ1-1, with a tentative D call TRBD1 (6 bases). The V and J ends lost 1 base and 1 base respectively, with 10 bases between them. The CDR3 covers 15 residues. The germline V gene encodes CDR1 LGHNT and CDR2 FRNRAP.

This clonotype was observed at least ten times. The chain couples TRBV10-3 to TRBJ2-1; TRBD1 matches at 10 bases. Germline-derived CDR1 and CDR2 are ENHRY and SYGVKD. There are 15 residues in the CDR3. Trimming at V came to 5 bases and at J to 6 bases, leaving 7 bases not matched to a gene. CDR3 amino acids: CAISLTGTGVNEQFF. CDR3 in DNA: TGTGCCATCAGTCTAACCGGGACAGGGGTCAATGAGCAGTTCTTC.

This clonotype has just a few counts. The chain recombines TRBV21-1 with TRBJ2-7; the DNA was not used to check the table's D call, TRBD1. TRBV21-1 is a listed pseudogene. The CDR3 runs to 16 residues. The CDR3 sequence: CASSKERGQLSYEQYF. In nucleotides, the CDR3 is TGTGCCAGCAGCAAAGAGAGGGGACAGCTCTCCTACGAGCAGTACTTC.